The next 3 T cell receptor beta chains were all read from a single sample in a study of shared clonotypes between healthy human individuals. The table came from immunoSEQ multiplex PCR; TCRdb's copy has only in-frame clones and leaves some out. The table shows 1.4 million to 1.5 million clones, with about 96% occurring only once. Material for sequencing was naive CD4+ T cells sorted from blood. Noted subset: CD45RA+ positively selected. The receptors originated from a man aged 30 to 39 in good health.

The rearrangement joins TRBV9 to TRBJ2-7; a possible D gene is TRBD2 (6 bases). Germline assignment: CDR1 SGDLS and CDR2 YYNGEE. The CDR3 consists of 13 residues. Trimming took 4 bases from V and 7 from J, leaving 15 bases between them. DNA of the CDR3: TGTGCCAGCAGCTCGGGACTGGTAGGGGAGCAGTACTTC. It encodes CASSSGLVGEQYF.

Points on this clone: Germline and junction disagree at one end, which may indicate a read error. This chain joins TRBV5-5 and TRBJ2-7; TRBD2 matches 12 bases. CDR1 SGHKS and CDR2 YYEKEE come from the germline V gene (reference sequence). The CDR3 covers 16 residues. This chain's CDR3 is CASSLKPGLAGYEQHF. CDR3 DNA sequence: TGTGCCAGCAGCTTAAAACCTGGACTAGCGGGATACGAGCAGCACTTC.

On this clone itself: Other DNA sequences within the sample encode an identical CDR3. This rearrangement joins TRBV5-1 to TRBJ2-7; 15 positions match TRBD2. The CDR3 consists of 16 residues. After removal of 0 bases from V and 2 bases from J, the junction contained 0 bases not matched to a gene. Germline V CDR1 and CDR2: SGHRS, YFSETQ. The CDR3 is CASSLGTSGRAYEQYF. As DNA, the CDR3 is TGCGCCAGCAGCTTGGGGACTAGCGGGAGGGCCTACGAGCAGTACTTC.